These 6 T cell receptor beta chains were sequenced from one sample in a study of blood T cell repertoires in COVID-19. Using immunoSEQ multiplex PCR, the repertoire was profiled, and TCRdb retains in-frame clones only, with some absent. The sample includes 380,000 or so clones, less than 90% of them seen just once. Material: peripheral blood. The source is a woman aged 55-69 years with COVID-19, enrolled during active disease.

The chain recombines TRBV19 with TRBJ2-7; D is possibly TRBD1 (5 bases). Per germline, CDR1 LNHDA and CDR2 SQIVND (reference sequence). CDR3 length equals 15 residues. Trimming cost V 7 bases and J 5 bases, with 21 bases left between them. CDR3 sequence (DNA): TGTGCCAGTACCGCAGGGAATTTTCCCCCCCACGAGCAGTACTTC. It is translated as CASTAGNFPPHEQYF.

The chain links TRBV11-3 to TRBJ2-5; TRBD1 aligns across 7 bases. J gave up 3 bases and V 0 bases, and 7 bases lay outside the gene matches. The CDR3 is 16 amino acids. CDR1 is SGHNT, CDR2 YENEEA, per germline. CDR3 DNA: TGTGCCAGCAGCTTAGAGAACGCGGACAGGAAAGAGACCCAGTACTTC. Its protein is CASSLENADRKETQYF.

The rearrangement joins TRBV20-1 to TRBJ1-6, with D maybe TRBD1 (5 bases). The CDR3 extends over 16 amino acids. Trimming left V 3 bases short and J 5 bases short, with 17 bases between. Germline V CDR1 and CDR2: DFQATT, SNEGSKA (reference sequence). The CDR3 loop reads CSASIRPGPDNSPLHF. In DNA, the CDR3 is TGCAGTGCTAGTATTCGGCCAGGGCCGGATAATTCACCCCTCCACTTT.

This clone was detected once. CDR3 sequence: CAITPTGDNTEAFF. For the CDR3, the DNA is TGTGCCATCACTCCGACAGGGGATAACACTGAAGCTTTCTTT. The chain links TRBV10-3 to TRBJ1-1; 8 bases match TRBD1. The CDR3 has 14 residues. The junction had 6 bases not matched to a gene; V was cut back by 7 bases and J by 2 bases. The V gene's germline CDR1 is ENHRY and CDR2 SYGVKD.

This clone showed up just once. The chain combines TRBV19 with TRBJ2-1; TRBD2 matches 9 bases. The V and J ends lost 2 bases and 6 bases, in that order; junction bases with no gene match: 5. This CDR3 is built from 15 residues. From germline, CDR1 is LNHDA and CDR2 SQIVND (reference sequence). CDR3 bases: TGTGCCAGTAGTATAAGGGCTAGCGGGGTCAATGAGCAGTTCTTC. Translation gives CASSIRASGVNEQFF.

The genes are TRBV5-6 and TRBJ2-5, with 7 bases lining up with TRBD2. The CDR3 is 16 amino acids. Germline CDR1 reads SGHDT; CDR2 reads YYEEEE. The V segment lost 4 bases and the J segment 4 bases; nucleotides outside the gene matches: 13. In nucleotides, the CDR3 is TGTGCCAGCAGCGCCGAACTAGCGCGGGTATTAGAGACCCAGTACTTC. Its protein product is CASSAELARVLETQYF. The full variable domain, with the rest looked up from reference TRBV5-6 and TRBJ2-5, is DAGVTQSPTHLIKTRGQQVTLRCSPKSGHDTVSWYQQALGQGPQFIFQYYEEEERQRGNFPDRFSGHQFPNYSSELNVNALLLGDSALYLCASSAELARVLETQYFGPGTRLLVL.